This TCR beta chain was documented in a study of beta chain features in type 1 diabetes. Across the whole study: Age, gender and cell yields were similar between patients and healthy donors. Sorted cell examination encompassed about 110,000,000 cells across all samples. Points from the study as a whole: Insertions at VDJ junctions were less frequent in type 1 diabetes patients. These patients also deleted more nucleotides at the same junctions.

With respect to this clone: Antigen specificity is unknown.

The sequenced template was cDNA made from the entire isolated RNA. This table comes from immunoSEQ multiplex PCR, and its TCRdb copy is limited to in-frame clones, with some not included. The sample lists about 410,000 clones; approximately 15% were seen once. The V gene lost 4 bases and the J gene lost 5 bases, with 14 bases spanning the gap. This CDR3 region has 14 residues. Germline V CDR1 and CDR2: MNHEY, SMNVEV (reference sequence). This rearrangement joins TRBV27 to TRBJ1-1, with no clear D. The sequence was obtained from a man in his thirties or forties in good health. The sequencing input was naive CD4+ T cells from blood. CDR3 sequence (DNA): TGTGCCAGCAGTTCCCTCGGACCCGGGACTGAAGCTTTCTTT. This codes for CASSSLGPGTEAFF.